This TCR beta chain was profiled in a study of blood T cell repertoires in COVID-19. Study summary: Spain, Italy and the United States supplied samples that represented acute and convalescent COVID-19. T cells, B-cell-depleted T cells, or PBMCs provided the cDNA or gDNA that served as material.

As originally analysed: Researchers report that nucleated cell counts were estimated from reference gene primer amplification. Data came from immunoSEQ multiplex PCR; TCRdb stores just in-frame clones and leaves some out. Clonal size and the V and J genes are those of that table, whereas D and trimming came from the DNA. The sample has 120,000 or so clones; approximately 88% are singletons. In germline, CDR1 is SGHRS, CDR2 YFSETQ. CDR3 length equals 14 residues. Deletions cut 0 bases from V and 1 base from J, with 8 bases between. What was sequenced was peripheral blood. The V call is TRBV5-1, the J call TRBJ2-7, with D unclear. The source of this sequence is a woman aged 30 to 39 who had recovered from COVID-19. DNA of the CDR3: TGCGCCAGCAGCTTGGAGATGGCTTCCTACGAGCAGTACTTC. Protein product: CASSLEMASYEQYF. The full variable domain, completed using reference TRBV5-1 and TRBJ2-7, is KAGVTQTPRYLIKTRGQQVTLSCSPISGHRSVSWYQQTPGQGLQFLFEYFSETQRNKGNFPGRFSGRQFSNSRSEMNVSTLELGDSALYLCASSLEMASYEQYFGPGTRLTVT.